The entry below gives a single T cell receptor beta chain sequence along with its context. The antigen remains undetermined. The record originates from a study of cytomegalovirus exposure and HLA in healthy donors. Germline CDR1 reads SEHNR; CDR2 reads FQNEAQ (reference sequence). There are 15 residues in the CDR3. Unmatched junction bases numbered 12, after V lost 5 bases and J lost 8 bases. Broader study findings: Donors were assumed by presence/absence analyses to have roughly uniform sequencing depth. Later, TCR association rates were found to vary by HLA locus, highest for DRB1 and lowest for HLA-C.

Primers: 60 Vbeta forward and 13 Jbeta reverse. Method: immunoSEQ multiplex PCR; TCRdb's copy keeps in-frame clones and lacks some. The sample includes 95,000 to 150,000 clones, 60% to 85% of them seen just once. Sequenced input: PBMCs. J is TRBJ2-5 and V is TRBV7-9; TRBD2 aligns across 9 bases. The TCR sequence derives from a woman between 40 and 55 years old in good health and CMV-seropositive. The CDR3 reads CASSNLAGARGTQYF. The CDR3 DNA follows: TGTGCCAGCAGCAATTTAGCGGGGGCCCGGGGAACCCAGTACTTC.